Below are 21 T cell receptor beta chains sequenced from a single sample in a study of graft-versus-host responses after intestinal transplantation. Produced via immunoSEQ multiplex PCR; TCRdb's table is partial and in-frame only. The sample records 40,000 to 45,000 clones, roughly nine tenths being singletons. Material: PBMCs, obtained 300 to 330 days after intestinal transplant. The source is a human patient who received an intestinal transplant, so some T cells may come from the graft donor.

This chain joins TRBV28 and TRBJ2-7; D is unclear. Germline CDR1 MDHEN, CDR2 SYDVKM. This CDR3 has 12 amino acids. V lost 2 bases and J 4 bases, leaving 6 bases between the germline ends. The CDR3 here is CASSLPLYEQYF. The CDR3 DNA reads TGTGCCAGCAGTTTACCCCTATACGAGCAGTACTTC.

CDR3 residues: CASSLDHAPTSGRNQETQYF. CDR3 bases: TGTGCCAGCAGCTTAGACCACGCCCCGACTAGCGGGAGGAACCAAGAGACCCAGTACTTC. The chain recombines TRBV7-6 with TRBJ2-5; TRBD2 matches at 13 bases. Looked up from germline, CDR1 is SGHVS and CDR2 is FNYEAQ. The CDR3 covers 20 residues. The trim removed 1 base at V and 0 bases at J, leaving 11 bases unmatched.

The V and J genes are TRBV2 and TRBJ2-1; D possibly corresponds to TRBD2 (5 bases). The V gene's germline CDR1 is SNHLY and CDR2 FYNNEI. The CDR3 has 13 amino acids. The V and J ends lost 6 bases and 1 base respectively, with 7 bases between them. DNA of the CDR3: TGTGCCAGCAGAGAGCGGTCCTACAATGAGCAGTTCTTC. Its translation is CASRERSYNEQFF.

V and J are TRBV11-3 and TRBJ1-1, with D possibly TRBD1 on 5 matching bases. Per germline, CDR1 SGHNT and CDR2 YENEEA. The CDR3 runs 13 residues. Trimming removed 2 bases from V and 6 bases from J, with 10 bases in between. The CDR3 loop is CASSLYSTAEAFF. The CDR3 DNA is TGTGCCAGCAGCTTATATTCGACAGCTGAAGCTTTCTTT. Full variable domain (remainder filled in from reference TRBV11-3 and TRBJ1-1): EAGVVQSPRYKIIEKKQPVAFWCNPISGHNTLYWYLQNLGQGPELLIRYENEEAVDDSQLPKDRFSAERLKGVDSTLKIQPAELGDSAVYLCASSLYSTAEAFFGQGTRLTVV.

This chain uses TRBV5-1 with TRBJ2-5, with a tentative D call TRBD2 (5 bases). Trimming took off 0 bases at V and 11 bases at J, with 17 bases between the two ends. The CDR3 contains 14 residues. Germline CDR1 is SGHRS and CDR2 is YFSETQ. CDR3 in amino acids: CASSLAGSAYGQYF. The CDR3 DNA reads as TGCGCCAGCAGCTTGGCGGGGTCCGCCTACGGGCAGTACTTC.

V usage is TRBV10-1 and J usage is TRBJ2-1, with 10 bases matching TRBD1. Losses at the gene ends were 0 bases for V and 5 bases for J; bases not matched to a gene: 4. This CDR3 is 16 amino acids long. Germline V gene lookup returns CDR1 WNHNN and CDR2 SYGVQD (reference sequence). The CDR3 here is CASSESGDRGNNEQFF. CDR3 nucleotides: TGCGCCAGCAGTGAGTCGGGGGACAGGGGAAACAATGAGCAGTTCTTC.

The chain carries TRBV6-5 and TRBJ2-1, with TRBD2 identical over 10 bases. CDR3 size: 15 residues. Trimming at V came to 6 bases and at J to 7 bases, leaving 9 bases not matched to a gene. Germline values: CDR1 MNHEY, CDR2 SVGAGI. The CDR3 nucleotides read TGTGCCAGCAGCCTAATGCTAGCGGGAGAAAATGAGCAGTTCTTC. Protein sequence: CASSLMLAGENEQFF.

The chain combines TRBV11-2 with TRBJ1-6, with D unresolved. This CDR3 has 14 amino acids. CDR1 and CDR2 (germline): SGHAT, FQNNGV. The germline V and J ends were trimmed by 2 bases and 9 bases, with 11 bases remaining between them. The CDR3 DNA is TGTGCCAGCAGCTTAAGAATGTATGGTTCACCCCTCCACTTT. Protein sequence: CASSLRMYGSPLHF.

V and J are TRBV6-1 and TRBJ2-1; TRBD2 agrees at 9 bases. Per germline, CDR1 MNHNS and CDR2 SASEGT. The CDR3 spans 15 residues. The trim removed 7 bases at V and 8 bases at J, leaving 12 bases unmatched. This chain's CDR3 is CASIRSSGKRDEQFF. CDR3 bases: TGTGCCAGCATCCGATCTAGCGGGAAGAGAGATGAGCAGTTCTTC.

The chain uses TRBV25-1 and TRBJ2-7; D may be TRBD1 (5 bases). Germline-derived CDR1 and CDR2 are MGHDK and SYGVNS. The CDR3 totals 17 residues. Trimming cost V 7 bases and J 0 bases, with 22 bases left between them. CDR3 sequence reads: CASIWPAPGPNSYEQYF. CDR3 nucleotides: TGTGCCAGCATTTGGCCTGCTCCAGGGCCGAACTCCTACGAGCAGTACTTC.

This chain joins TRBV11-2 and TRBJ2-1; 7 bases are a match to TRBD2. The CDR3 runs to 19 residues. CDR1 is SGHAT, CDR2 FQNNGV, per germline. V was clipped by 2 bases and J by 1 base; unmatched bases: 14. CDR3 nucleotides: TGTGCCAGCAGCTTATACTTGGCGGGAGTAGGAGGGTCCTACAATGAGCAGTTCTTC. Protein: CASSLYLAGVGGSYNEQFF.

This chain links TRBV12-5 with TRBJ2-1; no reliable D call. The CDR3 contains 15 residues. CDR1 is LGHNT, CDR2 FRNRAP, per germline. Trimming removed 5 bases at V and 6 bases at J, with 17 bases between. CDR3 in DNA: TGTGCTAGTGGTGCTAGTCCCCCCCCCAGCAATGAGCAGTTCTTC. This encodes CASGASPPPSNEQFF.

This chain links TRBV29-1 with TRBJ1-2; 8 nucleotides match TRBD1. Germline CDR1 SQVTM, CDR2 ANQGSEA. V was clipped by 6 bases and J by 8 bases; unmatched bases: 14. This CDR3 has 14 residues. The CDR3 region is CSVLTHGQGEGYTF. Here the CDR3 DNA reads TGCAGCGTCCTAACACACGGACAGGGAGAAGGCTACACCTTC.

This sequence joins TRBV2 and TRBJ2-7, with D hard to call. Trimming left V 1 base short and J 0 bases short, with 4 bases between. The CDR3 runs to 13 residues. Germline V gene data show CDR1 as SNHLY and CDR2 as FYNNEI. CDR3 region: CASSEERSYEQYF. The CDR3 DNA sequence: TGTGCCAGCAGTGAAGAGCGCTCCTACGAGCAGTACTTC.

This chain links TRBV28 with TRBJ2-7; D remains ambiguous. CDR1 and CDR2 (germline): MDHEN, SYDVKM. The CDR3 has 15 residues. V was shortened by 5 bases and J by 2 bases, with 16 bases between the two germline ends. The CDR3 region has the DNA TGTGCCAGCAGTCTCTCCGGGCTTCCCCCCTACGAGCAGTACTTC. Translation gives CASSLSGLPPYEQYF.

This clone has just one count. J is TRBJ2-3 and V is TRBV6-5; D is ambiguous. The germline V and J ends were trimmed by 5 bases and 4 bases, with 4 bases remaining between them. The length of the CDR3 is 11 residues. From germline, CDR1 is MNHEY and CDR2 SVGAGI. The DNA for the CDR3 is TGTGCCAGCAGTAATGCAGATACGCAGTATTTT. Translation: CASSNADTQYF.

The sample holds a few counts of this clone. The V gene is TRBV2, the J gene TRBJ2-2; tentatively, D is TRBD2 (6 bases). The germline V and J ends were trimmed by 7 bases and 2 bases, with 14 bases remaining between them. In germline, CDR1 is SNHLY, CDR2 FYNNEI. CDR3 length: 15 amino acids. CDR3 residues: CASKPGLSNTGELFF. In DNA form, the CDR3 reads TGTGCCAGCAAACCGGGACTTTCTAACACCGGGGAGCTGTTTTTT.

V and J are TRBV27 and TRBJ1-1; weak D call: TRBD1 (6 bases). The germline gives CDR1 MNHEY, CDR2 SMNVEV (reference sequence). Trimming pared 2 bases from V and 0 bases from J, leaving 25 bases between. The CDR3 is 20 residues long. The CDR3 coding sequence is TGTGCCAGCAGTTTACTCAGAGGTGTACAGGGCGGAGACATGAACACTGAAGCTTTCTTT. This sequence encodes CASSLLRGVQGGDMNTEAFF.

The chain joins TRBV18 to TRBJ2-7; D is uncertain. V lost 4 bases and J lost 3, with 7 bases in between. This CDR3 contains 12 residues. From germline, CDR1 is KGHSH and CDR2 LQKENI. The CDR3 protein is CASSLRRYEQYF. The DNA of the CDR3 is TGTGCCAGCTCACTGCGGCGCTACGAGCAGTACTTC.

DNA for the CDR3: TGCGCCAGCAGCCAAGTGGGGGGGGCAGGACTAGCGGTGCAACGGCAGTATTTT. Translated, it gives CASSQVGGAGLAVQRQYF. The V and J genes are TRBV4-1 and TRBJ2-3; TRBD2 matches at 10 bases. The junction had 18 bases not matched to a gene; V was cut back by 1 base and J by 11 bases. The germline V gene has CDR1 MGHRA and CDR2 YSYEKL. The CDR3 length is 18 residues.

This chain joins TRBV4-1 and TRBJ2-3; D possibly matches TRBD1 or TRBD2 (6 bases each). Germline CDR1 MGHRA, CDR2 YSYEKL. V was pared by 4 bases and J by 3 bases, with 11 bases between. This CDR3 region has 14 residues. CDR3 sequence reads: CASSLGGRTDTQYF. CDR3 coding DNA: TGCGCCAGCAGCCTCGGGGGCCGGACAGATACGCAGTATTTT.